The 8 T cell receptor beta chains in this list originate from one sample, sequenced in a study of monozygotic twins with inflammatory bowel disease. From its re-call of the 5' RACE reads, TCRdb lists each CDR3 protein once, without DNA. Recorded here are some 90,000 distinct CDR3 sequences; the top ten clones represent 7.4%. The sample taken for sequencing was blood. These TCRs come from a human donor with ulcerative colitis or Crohn's disease, or a healthy co-twin of an affected twin (not recorded which).

This chain links TRBV20-1 with TRBJ2-7; TCRdb designates TRBD2, a call that cannot be tested without DNA. In germline, CDR1 is DFQATT, CDR2 SNEGSKA (reference sequence). CDR3 size: 17 residues. The CDR3: CSARGLAGRSHSYEQYF.

The CDR3 loop reads CSAAPGERGNEQFF. The chain joins TRBV20-1 to TRBJ2-1; TCRdb returns TRBD1, unconfirmable since there is no DNA. Germline CDR1 and CDR2: DFQATT and SNEGSKA (reference sequence). This CDR3 is built from 14 residues.

The V and J genes are TRBV12-3 or TRBV12-4 and TRBJ2-2; the D gene TCRdb calls, TRBD2, cannot be checked with no DNA. The CDR3 consists of 19 residues. CDR3 sequence reads: CASSLLGTSGGADTGELFF.

The chain employs TRBV5-1 and TRBJ1-4. The CDR3 is 19 residues long. Germline CDR1 reads SGHRS; CDR2 reads YFSETQ. CDR3 in amino acids: CASSLGEGPKEGAKGKLFF.

V gene TRBV29-1 combines with J gene TRBJ2-1; TCRdb picks TRBD2, but there is no DNA to check that call. The CDR3 has 11 residues. The germline V gene has CDR1 SQVTM and CDR2 ANQGSEA. CDR3 region: CSVGEGGEQFF.

The V gene is TRBV7-8, the J gene TRBJ2-1; the D call from TCRdb, TRBD2, cannot be confirmed without DNA. CDR1 is SGHVS and CDR2 is FQNEAQ in the germline V gene. The CDR3 runs to 16 residues. The CDR3 reads CASSLRPSGGINEQFF.

This chain links TRBV5-1 with TRBJ2-3. The CDR3 length is 14 residues. Germline lookup yields CDR1 SGHRS and CDR2 YFSETQ. The CDR3: CASSLIDGTDTQYF.

The chain is built from TRBV5-1 and TRBJ1-2; TCRdb's D call, TRBD1, is unchecked because there is no DNA. Germline V gene sequence: CDR1 SGHRS, CDR2 YFSETQ. This CDR3 spans 12 amino acids. The CDR3 loop reads CASSSTRDGYTF.